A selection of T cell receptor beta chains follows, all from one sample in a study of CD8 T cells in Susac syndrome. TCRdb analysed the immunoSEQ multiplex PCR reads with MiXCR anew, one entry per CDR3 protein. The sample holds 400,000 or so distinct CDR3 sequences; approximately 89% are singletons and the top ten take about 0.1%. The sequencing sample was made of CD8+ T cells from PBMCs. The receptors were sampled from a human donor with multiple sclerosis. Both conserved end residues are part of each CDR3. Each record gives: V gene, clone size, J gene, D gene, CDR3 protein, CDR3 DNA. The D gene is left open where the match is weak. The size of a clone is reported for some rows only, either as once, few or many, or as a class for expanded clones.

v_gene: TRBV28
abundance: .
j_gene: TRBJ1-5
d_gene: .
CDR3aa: CASSVTGLAYNQPQHF
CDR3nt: TGTGCCAGCAGCGTTACAGGGCTAGCTTACAATCAGCCCCAGCATTTT

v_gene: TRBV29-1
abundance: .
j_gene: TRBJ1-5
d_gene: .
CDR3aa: CSVAGVGGTRQHF
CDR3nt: TGCAGCGTTGCAGGCGTGGGGGGGACGCGCCAGCATTTT

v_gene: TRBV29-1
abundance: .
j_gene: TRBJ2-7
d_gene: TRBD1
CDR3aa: CSVDAGGYSYEQYF
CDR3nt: TGCAGCGTTGATGCAGGGGGCTACTCCTACGAGCAGTACTTC

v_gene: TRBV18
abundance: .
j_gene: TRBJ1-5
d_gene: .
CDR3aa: CASSHHHYRVGQPQHF
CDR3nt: TGTGCCAGCTCACATCACCACTACCGAGTAGGTCAGCCCCAGCATTTT

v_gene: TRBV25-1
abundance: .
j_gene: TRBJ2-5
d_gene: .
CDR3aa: CASSEGVKETQYF
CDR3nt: TGTGCCAGCAGTGAAGGAGTGAAAGAGACCCAGTACTTC

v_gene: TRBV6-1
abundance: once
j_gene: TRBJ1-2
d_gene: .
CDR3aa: CASRANRERYGYTF
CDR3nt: TGTGCCAGCAGGGCAAACAGGGAGCGCTATGGCTACACCTTC

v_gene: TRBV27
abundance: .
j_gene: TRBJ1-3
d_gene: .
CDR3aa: CASSIGTPPGFSGNTIYF
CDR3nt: TGTGCCAGCAGTATCGGGACACCGCCTGGCTTCTCTGGAAACACCATATATTTT

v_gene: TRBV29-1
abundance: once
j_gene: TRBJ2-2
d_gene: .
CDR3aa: CSAKGGGELFF
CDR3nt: TGCAGCGCCAAGGGCGGCGGGGAGCTGTTTTTT

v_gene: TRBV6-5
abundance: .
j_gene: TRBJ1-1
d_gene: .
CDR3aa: CASSYNGQNTEAFF
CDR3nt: TGTGCCAGTAGTTACAATGGACAGAACACTGAAGCTTTCTTT

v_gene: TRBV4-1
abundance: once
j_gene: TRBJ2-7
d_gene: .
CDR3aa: CASSQDGVSYEQYF
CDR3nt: TGCGCCAGCAGCCAAGATGGAGTTTCCTACGAGCAGTACTTC

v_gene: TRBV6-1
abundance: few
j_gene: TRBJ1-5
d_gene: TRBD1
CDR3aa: CASSPDGTAEEPQHF
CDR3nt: TGTGCCAGCAGTCCCGACGGGACAGCTGAGGAGCCCCAGCATTTT

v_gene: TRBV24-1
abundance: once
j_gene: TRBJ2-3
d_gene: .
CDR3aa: CATSDPSVDTQYF
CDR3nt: TGTGCCACCAGTGATCCCTCGGTGGATACGCAGTATTTT

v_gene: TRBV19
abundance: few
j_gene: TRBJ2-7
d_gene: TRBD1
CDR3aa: CASSPPGQGIYEQYF
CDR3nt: TGTGCCAGTAGTCCACCGGGACAGGGGATATACGAGCAGTACTTC